This paragraph reports one TCR beta chain. The antigen remains undetermined. The CDR3 goes on 3 residues after the read ends, and that part is filled in from the germline J gene. This specimen belongs to a study of T cells in women clearing cervical HPV infection. Study context: For cases, blood was sampled a median approximately 150 days after lesion detection, interquartile range roughly 90 to 210 days. Study-level findings and limits: TRBV6-7 abundance was lower in cases than controls (approximately 0.11% versus 0.16%). A classifier using richness and V gene abundances reached an AUC of roughly 0.8.

From germline, CDR1 is SGHTA and CDR2 FQGNSA. V shed 5 bases and J 2 bases; nucleotides not matched to a gene: 4. The length of the CDR3 is 15 residues. Libraries were prepared by immunoSEQ multiplex PCR; TCRdb keeps only in-frame clonotypes and omits some of them. The listing records about 20,000 clones. The rearrangement links TRBV7-2 to TRBJ2-3, with 10 bases lining up with TRBD2. The specimen was blood buffy coat. This receptor was obtained from a woman between 18 and 70 years old with a cervical HPV16 infection that either progressed to CIN3+ or cleared (not recorded which). The part of the CDR3 DNA that was read is TGTGCCAGCAGCACCGGGACTAGCGTCACAGATACG. It encodes CASSTGTSVTDT. The full CDR3 is CASSTGTSVTDTQYF.